Detailed here is one T cell receptor (beta chain). Its antigen is not identified. Germline V gives CDR1 MNHEY, CDR2 SMNVEV (reference sequence). This CDR3 region has 15 residues. Germline trimming cut 4 bases from V and 5 bases from J; bases unmatched to any gene: 8. This specimen comes from a study of cytomegalovirus exposure and HLA in healthy donors. The wider study: Earlier, approximately 110 million unique TCR beta sequences were recovered from around 180 million T cells by an analysis. Study findings and constraints: Most TCR sequences were rare, but some public TCRs occurred in many donors. As was reported, the classifier diagnosed cytomegalovirus status with high specificity and sensitivity. In a later analysis, parvovirus B19, influenza, CMV and Epstein-Barr virus appeared linked to several top co-occurrence clusters.

The PCR was carried out with 60 Vbeta primers and 13 Jbeta primers. Profiled with immunoSEQ multiplex PCR; TCRdb holds only in-frame clones, not every one. This repertoire shows roughly 130,000 clones, roughly four fifths found once; its top ten account for approximately 3%. This chain uses TRBV27 with TRBJ1-5; 7 positions match TRBD1. This sequence originates from a boy younger than 10 in good health and CMV-seronegative. Source material: PBMCs. The CDR3 spells CASSWDSRGDQPQHF. In nucleotides, the CDR3 is TGTGCCAGCAGTTGGGACAGCCGCGGGGATCAGCCCCAGCATTTT.